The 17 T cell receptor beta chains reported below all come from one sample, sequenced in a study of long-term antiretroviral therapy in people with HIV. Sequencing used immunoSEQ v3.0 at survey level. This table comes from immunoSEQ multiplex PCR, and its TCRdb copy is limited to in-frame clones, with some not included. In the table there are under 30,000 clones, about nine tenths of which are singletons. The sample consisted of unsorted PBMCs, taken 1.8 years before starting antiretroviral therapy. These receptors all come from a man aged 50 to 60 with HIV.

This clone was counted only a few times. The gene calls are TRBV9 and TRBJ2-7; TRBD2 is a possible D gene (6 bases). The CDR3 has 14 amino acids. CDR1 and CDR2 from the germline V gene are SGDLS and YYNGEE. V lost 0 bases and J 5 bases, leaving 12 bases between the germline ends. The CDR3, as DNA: TGTGCCAGCAGCGTAGGGCCCTCGGGGGACGAGCAGTACTTC. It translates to CASSVGPSGDEQYF.

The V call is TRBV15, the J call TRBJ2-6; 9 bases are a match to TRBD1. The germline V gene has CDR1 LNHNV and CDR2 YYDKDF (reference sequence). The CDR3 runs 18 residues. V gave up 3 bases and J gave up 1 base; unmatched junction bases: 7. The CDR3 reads CATSSRQGDGSGANVLTF. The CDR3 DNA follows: TGTGCCACCAGCAGTAGACAGGGGGACGGATCTGGGGCCAACGTCCTGACTTTC.

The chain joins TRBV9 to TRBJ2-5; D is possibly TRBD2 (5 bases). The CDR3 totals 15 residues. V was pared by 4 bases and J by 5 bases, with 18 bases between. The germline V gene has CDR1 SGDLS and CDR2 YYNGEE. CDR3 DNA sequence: TGTGCCAGCAGCCCACAACCCGGGCCGGGGGAGACCCAGTACTTC. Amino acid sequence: CASSPQPGPGETQYF.

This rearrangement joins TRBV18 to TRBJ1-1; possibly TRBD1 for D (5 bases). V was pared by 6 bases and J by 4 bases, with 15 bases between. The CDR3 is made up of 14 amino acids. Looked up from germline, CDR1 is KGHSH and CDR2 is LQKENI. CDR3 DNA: TGTGCCAGCTCCGAGACAGATAGGGCCACTGAAGCTTTCTTT. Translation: CASSETDRATEAFF.

As DNA, the CDR3 is TGTGCCAGCAGCCGGGACGTTAACTATGGCTACACCTTC. Translated, it gives CASSRDVNYGYTF. The genes are TRBV7-3 and TRBJ1-2; TRBD1 might be the D (5 bases). Germline V gene data show CDR1 as SGHTA and CDR2 as FQGTGA. The CDR3 runs to 13 residues. With 5 bases removed from V and 1 base from J, the gap between germline ends came to 8 bases.

The CDR3 region is CASSIRTGGEGDTQYF. The CDR3 region has the DNA TGCGCCAGCAGCATACGGACAGGGGGGGAGGGAGATACGCAGTATTTT. The rearrangement uses TRBV5-1 and TRBJ2-3; 10 bases map to TRBD1. V shed 4 bases, J shed 5 bases, and the junction held 10 bases outside the gene matches. Germline CDR1 is SGHRS and CDR2 is YFSETQ. The CDR3 covers 16 residues.

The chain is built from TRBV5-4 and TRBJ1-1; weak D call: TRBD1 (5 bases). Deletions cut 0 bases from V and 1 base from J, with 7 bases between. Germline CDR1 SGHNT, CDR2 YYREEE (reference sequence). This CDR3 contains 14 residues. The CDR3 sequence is CASSLGQPNTEAFF. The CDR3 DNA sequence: TGTGCCAGCAGCTTGGGACAGCCGAACACTGAAGCTTTCTTT.

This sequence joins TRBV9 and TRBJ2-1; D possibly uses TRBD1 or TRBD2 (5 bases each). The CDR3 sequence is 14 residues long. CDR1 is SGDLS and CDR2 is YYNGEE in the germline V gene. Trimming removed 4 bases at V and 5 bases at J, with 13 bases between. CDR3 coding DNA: TGTGCCAGCAGCCCGACGGGGACCGACAATGAGCAGTTCTTC. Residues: CASSPTGTDNEQFF.

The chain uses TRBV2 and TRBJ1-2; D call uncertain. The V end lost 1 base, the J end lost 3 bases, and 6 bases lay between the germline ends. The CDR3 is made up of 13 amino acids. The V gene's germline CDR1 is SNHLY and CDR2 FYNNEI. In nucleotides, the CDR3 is TGTGCCAGCAGTGAAGACATTTACTATGGCTACACCTTC. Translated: CASSEDIYYGYTF. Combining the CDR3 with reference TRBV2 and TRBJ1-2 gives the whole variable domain EPEVTQTPSHQVTQMGQEVILRCVPISNHLYFYWYRQILGQKVEFLVSFYNNEISEKSEIFDDQFSVERPDGSNFTLKIRSTKLEDSAMYFCASSEDIYYGYTFGSGTRLTVV.

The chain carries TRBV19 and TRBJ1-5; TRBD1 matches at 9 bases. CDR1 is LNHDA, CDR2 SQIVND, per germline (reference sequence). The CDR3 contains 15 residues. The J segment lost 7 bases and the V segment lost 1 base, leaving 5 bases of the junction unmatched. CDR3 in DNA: TGTGCCAGTAGTATAGTAACAGGGGGCGACCAGCCCCAGCATTTT. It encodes CASSIVTGGDQPQHF.

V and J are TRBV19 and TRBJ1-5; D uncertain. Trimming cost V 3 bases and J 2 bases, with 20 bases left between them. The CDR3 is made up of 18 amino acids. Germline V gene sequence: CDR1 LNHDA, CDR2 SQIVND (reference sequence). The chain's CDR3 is CASSMSRALRAGNQPQHF. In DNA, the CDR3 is TGTGCCAGTAGTATGAGTAGGGCATTACGGGCGGGCAATCAGCCCCAGCATTTT.

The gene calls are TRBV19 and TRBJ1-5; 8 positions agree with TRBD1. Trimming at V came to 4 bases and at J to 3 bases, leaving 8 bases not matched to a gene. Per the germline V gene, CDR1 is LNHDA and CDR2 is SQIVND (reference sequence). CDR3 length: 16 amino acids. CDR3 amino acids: CASSSYRGEFNQPQHF. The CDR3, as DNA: TGTGCCAGTAGTAGCTACAGGGGGGAGTTCAATCAGCCCCAGCATTTT.

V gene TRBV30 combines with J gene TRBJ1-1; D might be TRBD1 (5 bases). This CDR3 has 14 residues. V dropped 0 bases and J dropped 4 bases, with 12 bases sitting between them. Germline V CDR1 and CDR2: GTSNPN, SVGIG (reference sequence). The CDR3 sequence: CAWSVSGGGTEAFF. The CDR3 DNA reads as TGTGCCTGGAGTGTATCCGGGGGAGGCACTGAAGCTTTCTTT.

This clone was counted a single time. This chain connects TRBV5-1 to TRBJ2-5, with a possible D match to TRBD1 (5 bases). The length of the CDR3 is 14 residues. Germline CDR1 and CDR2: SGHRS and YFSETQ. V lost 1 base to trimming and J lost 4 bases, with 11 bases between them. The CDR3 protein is CASSLSGLGETQYF. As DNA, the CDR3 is TGCGCCAGCAGCTTGTCAGGGCTGGGAGAGACCCAGTACTTC.

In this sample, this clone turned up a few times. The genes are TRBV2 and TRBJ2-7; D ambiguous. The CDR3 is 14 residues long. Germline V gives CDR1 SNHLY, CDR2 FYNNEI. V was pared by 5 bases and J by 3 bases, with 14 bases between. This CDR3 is CASSTGRTNYEQYF. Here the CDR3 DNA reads TGTGCCAGCAGTACGGGTCGCACTAACTACGAGCAGTACTTC.

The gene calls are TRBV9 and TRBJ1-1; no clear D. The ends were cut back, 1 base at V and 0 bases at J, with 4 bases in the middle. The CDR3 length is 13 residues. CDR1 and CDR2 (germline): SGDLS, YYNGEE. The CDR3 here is CASSVTMNTEAFF. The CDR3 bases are TGTGCCAGCAGCGTAACTATGAACACTGAAGCTTTCTTT.

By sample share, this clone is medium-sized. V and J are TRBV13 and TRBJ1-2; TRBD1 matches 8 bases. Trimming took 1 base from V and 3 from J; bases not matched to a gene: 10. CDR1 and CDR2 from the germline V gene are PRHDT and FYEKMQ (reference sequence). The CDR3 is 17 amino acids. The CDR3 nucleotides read TGTGCCAGCAGCTTAGATGAGGCAGGGGGCCGTTACTATGGCTACACCTTC. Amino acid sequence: CASSLDEAGGRYYGYTF.